Presented here are 3 T cell receptor beta chains from one specimen sequenced in a study of CD8 T cells in Susac syndrome. Random-hexamer reverse transcription was applied to roughly 0.5 to 1 ug RNA. TCRdb recomputed calls from the immunoSEQ multiplex PCR reads with MiXCR, one row per CDR3 protein. The table has 400,000 to 550,000 distinct CDR3 sequences, approximately 85% seen once. The sequenced sample was CD8+ T cells from PBMCs. The receptors originated from a human donor with multiple sclerosis.

The J gene is TRBJ1-1, the V gene TRBV6-5; 7 nucleotides match TRBD1. CDR3 length: 13 amino acids. Germline CDR1 is MNHEY and CDR2 is SVGAGI. With V trimmed by 4 bases and J by 7 bases, 6 bases remained unmatched. The CDR3 loop reads CASSFGTAIEAFF. The CDR3 coding sequence is TGTGCCAGCAGTTTTGGGACAGCTATTGAAGCTTTCTTT.

The chain links TRBV6-5 to TRBJ2-2; D gene uncertain. In germline, CDR1 is MNHEY, CDR2 SVGAGI. The CDR3 runs to 12 residues. V was pared by 7 bases and J by 2 bases, with 5 bases between. CDR3 sequence (DNA): TGTGCCAGCATTAGCAACACCGGGGAGCTGTTTTTT. Amino acid sequence: CASISNTGELFF.

In its sample, this clonotype was seen a few times. J is TRBJ2-7 and V is TRBV6-5, with 7 bases identical to TRBD1. J was trimmed by 5 bases and V by 5 bases; bases with no gene match: 6. Germline V gene lookup returns CDR1 MNHEY and CDR2 SVGAGI. The CDR3 spans 13 residues. The CDR3 reads CASSDWDSNEQYF. DNA for the CDR3: TGTGCCAGCAGTGATTGGGACAGCAACGAGCAGTACTTC.